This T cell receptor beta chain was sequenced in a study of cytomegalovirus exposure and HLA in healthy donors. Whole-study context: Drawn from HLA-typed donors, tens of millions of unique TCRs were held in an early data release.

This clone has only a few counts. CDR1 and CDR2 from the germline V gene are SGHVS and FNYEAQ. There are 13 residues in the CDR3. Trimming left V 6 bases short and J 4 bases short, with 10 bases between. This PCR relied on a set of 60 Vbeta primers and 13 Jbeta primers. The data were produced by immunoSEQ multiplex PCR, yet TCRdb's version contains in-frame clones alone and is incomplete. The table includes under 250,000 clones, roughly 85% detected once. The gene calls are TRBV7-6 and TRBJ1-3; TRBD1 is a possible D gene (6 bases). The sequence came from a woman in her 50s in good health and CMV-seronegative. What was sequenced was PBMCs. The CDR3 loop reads CASRSGQGNTIYF. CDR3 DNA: TGTGCCAGCAGGTCCGGACAGGGAAACACCATATATTTT.